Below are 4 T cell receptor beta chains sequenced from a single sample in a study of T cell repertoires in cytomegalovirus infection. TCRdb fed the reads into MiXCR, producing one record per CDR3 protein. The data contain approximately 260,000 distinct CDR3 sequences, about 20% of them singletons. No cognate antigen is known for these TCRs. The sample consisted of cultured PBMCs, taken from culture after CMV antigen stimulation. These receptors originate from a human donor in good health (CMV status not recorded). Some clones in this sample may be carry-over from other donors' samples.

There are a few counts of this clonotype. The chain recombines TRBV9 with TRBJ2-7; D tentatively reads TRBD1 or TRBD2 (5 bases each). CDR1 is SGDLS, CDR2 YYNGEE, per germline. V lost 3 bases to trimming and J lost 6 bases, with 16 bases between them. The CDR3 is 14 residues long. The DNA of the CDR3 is TGTGCCAGCAGCGGGGGGACGGGGCGAGGCGAGCAGTACTTC. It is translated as CASSGGTGRGEQYF.

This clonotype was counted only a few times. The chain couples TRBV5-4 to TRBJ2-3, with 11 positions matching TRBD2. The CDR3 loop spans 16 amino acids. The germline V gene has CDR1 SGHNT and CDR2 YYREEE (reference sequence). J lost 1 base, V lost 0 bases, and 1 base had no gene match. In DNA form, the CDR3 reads TGTGCCAGCAGCTTGGTGGGACTAGCGGGCACAGATACGCAGTATTTT. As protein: CASSLVGLAGTDTQYF.

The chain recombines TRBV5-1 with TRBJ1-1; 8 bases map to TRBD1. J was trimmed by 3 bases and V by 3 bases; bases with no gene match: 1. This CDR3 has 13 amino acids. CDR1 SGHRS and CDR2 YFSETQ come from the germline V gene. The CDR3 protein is CASSSGQDTEAFF. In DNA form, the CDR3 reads TGCGCCAGCAGCTCGGGACAGGACACTGAAGCTTTCTTT.

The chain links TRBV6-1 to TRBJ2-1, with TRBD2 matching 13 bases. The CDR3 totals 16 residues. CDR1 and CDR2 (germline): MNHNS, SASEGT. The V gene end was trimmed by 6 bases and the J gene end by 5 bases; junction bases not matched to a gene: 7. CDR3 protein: CASRKGLAGVNNEQFF. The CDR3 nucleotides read TGTGCCAGCAGGAAAGGACTAGCGGGAGTTAACAATGAGCAGTTCTTC.